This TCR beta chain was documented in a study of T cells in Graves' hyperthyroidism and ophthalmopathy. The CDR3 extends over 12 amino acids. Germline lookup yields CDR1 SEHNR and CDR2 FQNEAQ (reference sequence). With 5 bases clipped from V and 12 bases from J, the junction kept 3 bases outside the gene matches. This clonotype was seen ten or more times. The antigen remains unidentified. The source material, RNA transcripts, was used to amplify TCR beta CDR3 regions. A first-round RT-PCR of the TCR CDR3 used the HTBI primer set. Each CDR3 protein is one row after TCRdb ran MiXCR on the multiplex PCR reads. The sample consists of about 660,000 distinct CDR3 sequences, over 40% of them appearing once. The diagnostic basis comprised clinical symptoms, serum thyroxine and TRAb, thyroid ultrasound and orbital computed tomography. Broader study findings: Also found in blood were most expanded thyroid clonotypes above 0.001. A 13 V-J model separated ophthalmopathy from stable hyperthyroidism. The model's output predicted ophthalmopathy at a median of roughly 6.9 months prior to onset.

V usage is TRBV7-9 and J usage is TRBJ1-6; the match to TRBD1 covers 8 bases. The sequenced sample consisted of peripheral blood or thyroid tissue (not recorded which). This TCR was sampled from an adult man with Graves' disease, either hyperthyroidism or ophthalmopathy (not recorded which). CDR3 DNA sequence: TGTGCCAGCAGCACCGGGACAGGACCCCTCCACTTT. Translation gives CASSTGTGPLHF.